The 19 T cell receptor beta chains given below trace back to one sample, sequenced in a study of blood T cell repertoires in COVID-19. Measured with immunoSEQ multiplex PCR; TCRdb has only the in-frame clones, and not every one. The table lists under 250,000 clones, roughly 90% of them singletons. The sequencing sample was made of peripheral blood. These receptors came from a woman in her fifties or sixties with acute or convalescent COVID-19.

The chain uses TRBV5-6 and TRBJ2-5; TRBD2 aligns across 12 bases. The trim removed 4 bases at V and 5 bases at J, leaving 6 bases unmatched. The germline V gene has CDR1 SGHDT and CDR2 YYEEEE. The CDR3 is 15 residues long. Here the CDR3 DNA reads TGTGCCAGCAGCCGAACTAGCGGGAGGTACGAGACCCAGTACTTC. Protein sequence: CASSRTSGRYETQYF.

The chain is built from TRBV28 and TRBJ1-5, with TRBD1 matching over 7 bases. Germline CDR1 MDHEN, CDR2 SYDVKM. The CDR3 covers 14 residues. The V gene end was trimmed by 6 bases and the J gene end by 5 bases; junction bases not matched to a gene: 7. The chain's CDR3 is CASRSSGGDQPQHF. The CDR3 DNA reads TGTGCCAGCAGAAGTTCAGGGGGTGATCAGCCCCAGCATTTT.

The chain joins TRBV4-3 to TRBJ2-7; D is possibly TRBD2 (6 bases). Looked up from germline, CDR1 is LGHNA and CDR2 is YSLEER. The ends were cut back, 2 bases at V and 9 bases at J, with 20 bases in the middle. The CDR3 runs 15 residues. The CDR3 DNA reads as TGCGCCAGCAGCCAAAGGGCGGGCGGGGAGACCGGGCAGTACTTC. Translated: CASSQRAGGETGQYF.

This chain connects TRBV5-1 to TRBJ1-1; no firm D call. Germline-derived CDR1 and CDR2 are SGHRS and YFSETQ. Trimming shortened V by 4 bases and J by 3 bases, and 13 bases separated the two germline ends. The CDR3 has 14 residues. CDR3 in amino acids: CASSKDSGYTEAFF. The CDR3 DNA sequence: TGCGCCAGCAGCAAGGACTCCGGGTACACTGAAGCTTTCTTT.

V is TRBV29-1 and J is TRBJ2-5, with 8 bases fitting TRBD1. V shed 6 bases, J shed 5 bases, and the junction held 5 bases outside the gene matches. The CDR3 contains 12 residues. CDR1 is SQVTM, CDR2 ANQGSEA, per germline. The CDR3 coding sequence is TGCAGCGTCTCAGGGGGCGCGGAGACCCAGTACTTC. It encodes CSVSGGAETQYF.

The chain uses TRBV9 and TRBJ2-5, with 10 bases matching TRBD2. V lost 0 bases to trimming and J lost 5 bases; unmatched junction nucleotides: 10. CDR1 and CDR2 (germline): SGDLS, YYNGEE. The CDR3 spans 17 residues. The CDR3 DNA follows: TGTGCCAGCAGCGTAGGGTCAGCGGGAGGGCTGAGGGAGACCCAGTACTTC. It yields the protein CASSVGSAGGLRETQYF.

Turning to this clone: Other DNA sequences in the same sample also yield this CDR3. The chain uses TRBV15 and TRBJ1-5; maybe TRBD1 (6 bases). V was pared by 0 bases and J by 3 bases, with 9 bases between. Germline V CDR1 and CDR2: LNHNV, YYDKDF (reference sequence). CDR3 length: 15 residues. The CDR3: CATSRDQGYNQPQHF. CDR3 in DNA: TGTGCCACCAGCAGAGATCAGGGGTACAATCAGCCCCAGCATTTT.

The rearrangement links TRBV30 to TRBJ1-3; TRBD1 is a possible D gene (6 bases). CDR1 is GTSNPN, CDR2 SVGIG, per germline (reference sequence). The CDR3 runs 16 residues. The V end was cut by 1 base, the J end by 0 bases, with 13 bases between. In nucleotides, the CDR3 is TGTGCCTGGAGTGCCGGACTGACAGGCTCTGGAAACACCATATATTTT. The encoded protein is CAWSAGLTGSGNTIYF.

This sequence joins TRBV19 and TRBJ1-3, with 8 bases identical to TRBD1. This CDR3 comprises 15 residues. Trimming at V came to 10 bases and at J to 4 bases, leaving 12 bases not matched to a gene. Germline-derived CDR1 and CDR2 are LNHDA and SQIVND (reference sequence). DNA for the CDR3: TGTGCCACCCAGCCGCAGGGGGCCAGAGGAAACACCATATATTTT. Protein sequence: CATQPQGARGNTIYF.

The chain combines TRBV7-9 with TRBJ1-4; a weak D match, TRBD1 (5 bases). Germline V gene data show CDR1 as SEHNR and CDR2 as FQNEAQ (reference sequence). The CDR3 extends over 15 amino acids. V was cut by 4 bases and J by 7 bases, with 16 bases left in between. The CDR3 loop reads CASSSDRTPFEKLFF. CDR3 nucleotides: TGTGCCAGCAGCTCAGACAGAACCCCGTTTGAAAAACTGTTTTTT.

The chain couples TRBV30 to TRBJ1-6; TRBD1 might be the D (5 bases). This CDR3 region has 15 residues. From germline, CDR1 is GTSNPN and CDR2 SVGIG (reference sequence). Trimming stripped 1 base from V and 7 bases from J, with 14 bases between. Here the CDR3 reads CAWSGGREGNSPLHF. Here the CDR3 DNA reads TGTGCCTGGAGTGGGGGTAGGGAGGGGAATTCACCCCTCCACTTT.

This clone was found once. The rearrangement uses TRBV7-9 and TRBJ1-3; D gene unclear. From germline, CDR1 is SEHNR and CDR2 FQNEAQ (reference sequence). This CDR3 has 16 residues. Trimming took off 1 base at V and 6 bases at J, with 16 bases between the two ends. The CDR3 loop is CASSLVVRGNLNTIYF. Here the CDR3 DNA reads TGTGCCAGCAGCTTAGTAGTAAGAGGGAATTTAAACACCATATATTTT.

The sample holds a few counts of this clone. The chain couples TRBV6-5 to TRBJ1-2, with TRBD1 as a possible D gene (6 bases). The CDR3 is 14 amino acids. Trimming removed 6 bases from V and 2 bases from J, with 13 bases in between. Germline values: CDR1 MNHEY, CDR2 SVGAGI. The CDR3 DNA reads TGTGCCAGCAGAAACAGGGAATTGAACTATGGCTACACCTTC. Translated, it gives CASRNRELNYGYTF.

The chain has TRBV15 and TRBJ1-3, with a weak D call TRBD1 (5 bases). CDR1 is LNHNV, CDR2 YYDKDF, per germline (reference sequence). The CDR3 covers 15 residues. V was cut by 0 bases and J by 3 bases, with 9 bases left in between. CDR3 protein: CATSRDLTGGNTIYF. The CDR3 nucleotides read TGTGCCACCAGCAGAGATCTTACAGGTGGAAACACCATATATTTT.

The V gene is TRBV19, the J gene TRBJ1-4; 8 bases agree with TRBD1. Trimming removed 5 bases from V and 2 bases from J; junction bases left unmatched: 7. CDR3 length: 16 amino acids. Germline V gene data show CDR1 as LNHDA and CDR2 as SQIVND (reference sequence). The CDR3: CASSDDRGRTNEKLFF. The CDR3 DNA follows: TGTGCCAGTAGTGACGACAGGGGTCGTACTAATGAAAAACTGTTTTTT.

The chain carries TRBV5-1 and TRBJ2-3, with D perhaps matching TRBD2 (5 bases). With 2 bases removed from V and 5 bases from J, the gap between germline ends came to 18 bases. Germline V gene sequence: CDR1 SGHRS, CDR2 YFSETQ. This CDR3 contains 16 residues. The CDR3 nucleotides are TGCGCCAGCAGCTTCCCCATGGGTCTAGGAGGAGATACGCAGTATTTT. Its translation: CASSFPMGLGGDTQYF.

V is TRBV27 and J is TRBJ1-5; D may be TRBD1 (6 bases). Germline-derived CDR1 and CDR2 are MNHEY and SMNVEV (reference sequence). The CDR3 loop spans 14 amino acids. V shed 3 bases and J shed 3 bases, with 9 bases lying between them. The CDR3 nucleotides are TGTGCCAGCAGTTTCTCAGGGGTCAATCAGCCCCAGCATTTT. It specifies CASSFSGVNQPQHF.

This clone was counted at least ten times. The gene calls are TRBV7-6 and TRBJ2-3, with D tentatively TRBD2 (7 bases). V gave up 1 base and J gave up 0 bases, with 11 bases separating them. Germline CDR1 reads SGHVS; CDR2 reads FNYEAQ. The CDR3 contains 16 residues. The CDR3 bases are TGTGCCAGCAGCTTAGGGGAGGGGGTTAGCACAGATACGCAGTATTTT. It codes for CASSLGEGVSTDTQYF.

This sequence joins TRBV28 and TRBJ1-4; D may be TRBD1 (6 bases). The CDR3 covers 14 residues. Germline V gene lookup returns CDR1 MDHEN and CDR2 SYDVKM. The germline V and J ends were trimmed by 6 bases and 8 bases, with 16 bases remaining between them. CDR3 nucleotide sequence: TGTGCCAGCAGCCCCGGGACATATAGGGAAAAACTGTTTTTT. Encoded protein: CASSPGTYREKLFF.